This is a list of T cell receptor beta chains from one sample in a study of blood T cell repertoires in COVID-19. Clones were read by immunoSEQ multiplex PCR, and TCRdb kept only the in-frame ones, dropping some. The sample has over 130,000 clones; around 90% are singletons. Source material: peripheral blood. The receptors were sampled from a woman aged 60-70 years with active or convalescent COVID-19. Both conserved end residues are part of each CDR3. The D gene is left open where the match is weak. A row's size may be missing; if present it is once, few, many or a size class.

>TRBJ2-7|TRBV4-1|NA|NA
TGCGCCAGCCTTCCATATGCTGACCAGGGGCAACTCTACGAGCAGTACTTC
CASLPYADQGQLYEQYF
>TRBJ2-3|TRBV7-2|NA|NA
TGTGCCAGCAGCTTCGGACCTAGCGATACGCAGTATTTT
CASSFGPSDTQYF
>TRBJ2-2|TRBV2|NA|NA
TGTGCCAGCAGTGAATTGTCACCGCGGGGCGGGGAGCTGTTTTTT
CASSELSPRGGELFF
>TRBJ2-3|TRBV18|NA|NA
TGTGCCAGCTCACAAACGGCCCAGCGGGGCACAGATACGCAGTATTTT
CASSQTAQRGTDTQYF
>TRBJ1-2|TRBV10-3|NA|NA
TGTGCCATCAGTGAAGAAGGCCAAGGGGATTATGGCTACACCTTC
CAISEEGQGDYGYTF
>TRBJ1-2|TRBV7-8|NA|NA
TGTGCCAGCAGCTTAGAATATGAGGGAGGGAATGGCTACACCTTC
CASSLEYEGGNGYTF
>TRBJ1-6|TRBV6-5|NA|NA
TGTGCCAGCCTAACAGGGCTGAATTCACCCCTCCACTTT
CASLTGLNSPLHF
>TRBJ2-5|TRBV5-1|NA|NA
TGCGCCAGCAGCGAGGGTCGGGAGACCCAGTACTTC
CASSEGRETQYF
>TRBJ1-2|TRBV6-5|NA|NA
TGTGCCAGCAGTCGGACCAGGGATCATTATGGCTACACCTTC
CASSRTRDHYGYTF
>TRBJ1-2|TRBV4-3|NA|NA
TGCGCCAGCAGCCAGATGGCGGGGTCTCCTTTGGGCTACACCTTC
CASSQMAGSPLGYTF
>TRBJ1-2|TRBV19|once|NA
TGTGCCAGTAGTATCGGGGTATCGGGTCGTGGCTACACCTTC
CASSIGVSGRGYTF
>TRBJ2-7|TRBV7-2|NA|TRBD1
TGTGCCAGCAGCCAGGGACAGGGAAAGTACGAGCAGTACTTC
CASSQGQGKYEQYF
>TRBJ1-2|TRBV12-3/TRBV12-4|NA|NA
TGTGCCAGCAGGACCGCGGGACTCGGAGGCTACACCTTC
CASRTAGLGGYTF
>TRBJ1-1|TRBV3-1/TRBV3-2|NA|TRBD1
TGTGCCAGCAGCCGGCCGACAGGGGTTGAAGCTTTCTTT
CASSRPTGVEAFF
>TRBJ1-6|TRBV5-1|NA|TRBD1
TGCGCCAGCAGCTCGTTACAGGGGACACCCCTCCACTTT
CASSSLQGTPLHF
>TRBJ1-2|TRBV18|NA|TRBD1
TGTGCCAGCTCACTGTATCGACAGGGGGCTGAAGGCTACACCTTC
CASSLYRQGAEGYTF
>TRBJ2-1|TRBV12-5|NA|TRBD2
TGTGCTAGTGGTTTGGTACTAGCGGGGGGGAAAAATGAGCAGTTCTTC
CASGLVLAGGKNEQFF
>TRBJ2-5|TRBV10-3|NA|NA
TGTGCCATCAGTGATATCGCTATCCAAGAGACCCAGTACTTC
CAISDIAIQETQYF